This note documents a single TCR beta chain sequence. Its antigen is as yet unknown. TCRdb's copy holds only in-frame clones and misses some; the assay was immunoSEQ multiplex PCR. The repertoire holds some 120,000 clones, with about nine tenths as singletons. A roughly 120-subject validation cohort, separate from the roughly 680-subject first cohort, supplied the donors. This record belongs to a study of cytomegalovirus exposure and HLA in healthy donors. For the study at large: The approximately 670 first-cohort repertoires and the roughly 120 validation repertoires shared the same platform, a later analysis reported.

Germline-derived CDR1 and CDR2 are MNHNY and SVGAGI (reference sequence). V was clipped by 7 bases and J by 6 bases; unmatched bases: 6. This CDR3 contains 13 residues. Study-wide findings and caveats: The investigators catalogued 164 TCR beta chains as cytomegalovirus-associated. Subsequent analysis revealed that first-cohort TCR clusters tended to co-occur in the 120 validation repertoires.

Sequenced material: PBMCs. The V and J genes are TRBV6-6 and TRBJ2-7; the match to TRBD2 covers 10 bases. The sequence was collected from a man aged 25-45 years in good health and CMV-seronegative. DNA of the CDR3: TGTGCCAGCAACGAGCGGGAGGGGCTCGAGCAGTACTTC. Translating gives CASNEREGLEQYF.